This TCR beta chain was profiled in a study of blood T cell repertoires in COVID-19. The CDR3 has 15 amino acids. CDR1 SGHVS and CDR2 FNYEAQ come from the germline V gene. Trimming cost V 1 base and J 6 bases; bases outside gene matches: 6. TCRdb keeps only in-frame clones here, not all; method: immunoSEQ multiplex PCR. Of approximately 430,000 clones in the sample, about nine tenths were seen once. The chain uses TRBV7-6 and TRBJ2-7; TRBD1 matches 10 bases. This TCR was recovered from a woman under 40 with active or convalescent COVID-19. The source material was peripheral blood. The CDR3 protein is CASSLEGQGMGEQYF. The CDR3 nucleotides read TGTGCCAGCAGCTTAGAGGGACAGGGGATGGGCGAGCAGTACTTC.